The clone carrying this TCR beta chain was detected only a few times. Its antigen is as yet unknown. Trimming pared 1 base from V and 3 bases from J, leaving 20 bases between. This CDR3 has 18 residues. Germline loops: CDR1 SGHTA, CDR2 FQGNSA. Using its own MiXCR run on the reads, TCRdb lists one record per CDR3 protein. This sample yields about 360,000 distinct CDR3 sequences, of which 34% are seen a single time; approximately 15% belongs to the top ten. This sample was taken from a study of T cell repertoires in cytomegalovirus infection. Study observations and caveats: Totalled public TCR beta family frequency picked out people who carried CMV plus the relevant HLA.

Sequenced here: cultured PBMCs, sampled from culture after CMV antigen stimulation. The chain combines TRBV7-2 with TRBJ2-3, with TRBD2 as a possible D gene (6 bases). This clonotype was sampled from a human donor in good health (CMV status not recorded). Some clones in this sample may be carry-over from other donors' samples. The CDR3 nucleotides read TGTGCCAGCAGCTTAGAAATTCGCGGGACGGTGCGGACAGATACGCAGTATTTT. Its protein product is CASSLEIRGTVRTDTQYF.